This T cell receptor beta chain was observed in a study of siplizumab effects on memory and regulatory T cells. This CDR3 comprises 14 residues. CDR1 and CDR2 from the germline V gene are LGHNT and FRNRAP. V was trimmed by 1 base and J by 0 bases, leaving 7 bases between them. Clones were read by immunoSEQ multiplex PCR, and TCRdb kept only the in-frame ones, dropping some. The data show roughly 120,000 clones, less than 95% seen once. Remarks on this clone: The antigen remains undetermined.

Regarding the study as a whole: The study found that siplizumab significantly reduced alloreactive sequences traceable to unstimulated CD4+ memory cells. Roughly 80-95% of proliferating clones (CD4+ or CD8+) could not be assigned a naive or memory phenotype.

The gene calls are TRBV12-5 and TRBJ2-7, with D maybe TRBD1 (6 bases). This clonotype was sampled from a human donor in good health. The sequenced sample was non-Treg CD4+ T cells sorted from blood. This CDR3 reads CASGLGTASYEQYF. DNA of the CDR3: TGTGCTAGTGGTTTGGGGACAGCCTCCTACGAGCAGTACTTC.